This T cell receptor beta chain came from a study of brain T cells in children with intractable seizures. Data came from immunoSEQ multiplex PCR; TCRdb stores just in-frame clones and leaves some out. The sample lists 70,000 to 85,000 clones; 90% to 95% were seen once. Germline CDR1 is LNHDA and CDR2 is SQIVND (reference sequence). The CDR3 length is 17 residues. Unmatched junction bases numbered 11, after V lost 5 bases and J lost 2 bases. Source: peripheral blood, taken at surgery. The J gene is TRBJ2-3, the V gene TRBV19, with 9 bases aligning to TRBD2. This TCR was sampled from a girl aged 2 to 10 with Rasmussen encephalitis and intractable seizures. This CDR3 reads CASSLPQVAGATDTQYF. CDR3 sequence (DNA): TGTGCCAGTAGTCTCCCTCAGGTAGCGGGGGCCACAGATACGCAGTATTTT.